The TCR beta chain described here comes from a study of CD8+CD57+ T cells in acquired aplastic anemia. V shed 3 bases and J 1 base; nucleotides not matched to a gene: 5. The CDR3 has 15 residues. The germline V gene encodes CDR1 LNHDA and CDR2 SQIVND (reference sequence). All sequencing subjects had displayed CD8+CD57+ cell expansion on flow cytometry. As for this clonotype: Its antigen remains unidentified.

Notes on the study in general: No significant difference in CD8+ Simpson's diversity was found between patients and controls.

Investigators profiled TCR beta VDJ and CDR3 from genomic DNA template. From the reads, TCRdb called clonotypes with MiXCR, one entry per CDR3 protein. The profile covers 150,000 to 200,000 distinct CDR3 sequences, with 48% appearing a single time and 13% taken by the ten largest. J is TRBJ2-5 and V is TRBV19; TRBD1 aligns across 7 bases. The sample consisted of sorted CD4+, CD8+, or CD8+CD57+ T cells (not recorded which) from PBMCs. The TCR originated in a human donor with aplastic anemia. Here the CDR3 reads CASSIEGQRQETQYF. CDR3 in DNA: TGTGCCAGTAGTATCGAGGGACAGCGCCAAGAGACCCAGTACTTC.